The T cell receptor beta chain under discussion was sequenced for a study of OX40 agonist ivuxolimab in advanced cancers. A note on the overall study: Ivuxolimab, which targeted the costimulatory receptor OX40 (CD134), was an agonistic, fully human IgG2 monoclonal antibody. A male proportion of around 81% and a mean age of about 60 years, ranging from roughly 23 to 90, were recorded for the dose-escalation cohort. Patients were allowed to have had prior anti-PD-1, anti-PD-L1 or anti-CTLA-4 therapy, and roughly 40% of the dose-escalation patients had been treated with checkpoint inhibitors. Intravenous ivuxolimab was administered to patients every 2 weeks at six dose levels: 0.01, 0.1, 0.3, 1.5, 3 and 10 mg/kg. The paper reports the monotherapy dose-escalation portion (N of about 52 patients) of the phase I ivuxolimab trial. The purpose of peripheral TCRbeta sequencing was to test whether ivuxolimab changed TCR sequence diversity and led to clonal T-cell expansion. Among the 52 dose-escalation patients, approximately 20 had hepatocellular carcinoma, around 15 melanoma, 9 renal cell carcinoma and 9 head and neck cancer. Partial responses were achieved by three dose-escalation patients, of whom one had hepatocellular carcinoma and two had cutaneous melanoma.

What the research found in general, with its limitations: The antigen specificity of the clonally expanded peripheral T cells was not determined. At doses of 0.1 to 3.0 mg/kg, clonal expansion of both CD4+ and CD8+ blood T cells was observed from baseline to week 6. Partial responders in the 0.1-3.0 mg/kg groups had among the lowest normalized peripheral clonal expansion, especially among CD8+ T cells. After ivuxolimab, expanded clones were on average more numerous among CD8+ T cells than among CD4+ T cells. Low levels of normalized T-cell clonal expansion were also seen in some patients who did not respond.

V was cut back by 5 bases and J by 4 bases, leaving a gap of 16 bases between them. The CDR3 covers 15 residues, taking in both the cysteine and the phenylalanine. Left in the record is the CDR3 DNA by itself, 45 bases read in frame from the first base. From the germline V gene (reference sequence), CDR1 is MNHEY and CDR2 is SMNVEV. This clone was picked up one time. Its antigen remains undetermined. Base qualities were left out, and no much larger clone turns up one base away. Genomic DNA was extracted from sorted cells for sequencing of the TCRbeta CDR3 region. The immunoSEQ Assay was used for sequencing of TCRbeta CDR3 regions. TCRdb took over this immuneACCESS table, retaining in-frame rearrangements with V and J assigned. Such tables are incomplete; in checked studies, under half of the missing clones stem from an unresolved V gene, and the remainder is unexplained. This sample gives 50,000 or so clones in total; 85% of them show up just once. Together, the top ten hold over 20% of the sample.

Patients with a history of autoimmune disease or receiving systemic immunosuppression were excluded from the trial. Peripheral blood for TCR sequencing was collected from all dose cohorts at baseline, on cycle 4 day 1, and on cycle 7 day 1. Samples came from an open-label, multicenter, first-in-human phase I dose-escalation trial of ivuxolimab. Adults with locally advanced or metastatic head and neck squamous cell, hepatocellular, melanoma or renal cell carcinoma were enrolled in the trial. Before TCR sequencing, CD4+ T cells and CD8+ T cells were sorted from peripheral blood as separate populations.

The chain is encoded by TRBV27 joined to TRBJ2-3, with no confidently assigned D gene. This clonotype was sampled from an adult with an advanced solid tumor such as melanoma, head and neck, liver or kidney cancer. Sequenced material: CD4+ or CD8+ T cells sorted from blood, taken in a trial of the OX40 agonist ivuxolimab. The sequenced DNA is TGTGCCAGCAGTGATCAGGTGGGCTCTTCAGATACGCAGTATTTT. This is translated as CASSDQVGSSDTQYF.